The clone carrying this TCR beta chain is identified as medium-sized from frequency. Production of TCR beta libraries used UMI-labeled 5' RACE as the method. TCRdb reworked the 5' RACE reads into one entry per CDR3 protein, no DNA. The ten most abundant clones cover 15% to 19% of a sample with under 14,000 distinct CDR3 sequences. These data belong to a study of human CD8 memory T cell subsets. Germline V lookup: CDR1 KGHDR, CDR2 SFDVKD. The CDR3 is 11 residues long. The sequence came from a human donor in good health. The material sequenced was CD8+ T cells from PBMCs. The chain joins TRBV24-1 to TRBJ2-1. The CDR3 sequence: CATSGPNEQFF.